These 22 T cell receptor beta chains originate from one sample sequenced in a study of T cell responses to AZD1222 COVID-19 vaccine. TCRdb's table, derived via immunoSEQ multiplex PCR, lists solely in-frame clones and lacks some. The table has 90,000 to 110,000 clones, around 87% seen once; the top ten hold roughly 4.4%. Sequencing used peripheral blood, obtained 28 days after the second AZD1222 dose. The origin of the receptors is an adult who received the AZD1222 COVID-19 vaccine.

The genes are TRBV23-1 and TRBJ1-2; the D is unclear. TRBV23-1 is flagged as an ORF with uncertain function. CDR3 length: 13 amino acids. V was trimmed by 3 bases and J by 8 bases, leaving 13 bases between them. The DNA of the CDR3 is TGCGCCAGCAGTCATCCCGATCCCGGCGGCTACACCTTC. It yields the protein CASSHPDPGGYTF.

The chain employs TRBV12-3 or TRBV12-4 and TRBJ1-5; D gene ambiguous. This CDR3 has 12 amino acids. V lost 8 bases, J lost 5 bases, and 10 bases lay in between. In DNA form, the CDR3 reads TGTGCCAGCGCAAATAAGGATCAGCCCCAGCATTTT. Its translation is CASANKDQPQHF.

The chain uses TRBV18 and TRBJ1-3; 7 positions agree with TRBD1. CDR3 length: 16 residues. Germline assignment: CDR1 KGHSH and CDR2 LQKENI. J was trimmed by 0 bases and V by 1 base; bases with no gene match: 3. DNA for the CDR3: TGTGCCAGCTCACCACGGGACAGCGCCTCTGGAAACACCATATATTTT. Its protein product is CASSPRDSASGNTIYF.

J is TRBJ2-5 and V is TRBV7-2; D gene uncertain. The CDR3 loop spans 13 amino acids. The ends were cut back, 0 bases at V and 2 bases at J, with 4 bases in the middle. Germline V gives CDR1 SGHTA, CDR2 FQGNSA. CDR3 in DNA: TGTGCCAGCAGCTTAGCCAGGCAAGAGACCCAGTACTTC. It specifies CASSLARQETQYF.

The gene calls are TRBV30 and TRBJ1-3, with D unclear. Germline V lookup: CDR1 GTSNPN, CDR2 SVGIG (reference sequence). Between the trimmed V and J ends, which lost 4 bases and 0 bases, there was a span of 10 bases. This CDR3 comprises 14 residues. The CDR3 DNA follows: TGTGCCTGGATGGGCGAGGCCTCTGGAAACACCATATATTTT. Amino acids: CAWMGEASGNTIYF. Based on the CDR3 plus reference TRBV30 and TRBJ1-3, the full variable domain is SQTIHQWPATLVQPVGSPLSLECTVEGTSNPNLYWYRQAAGRGLQLLFYSVGIGQISSEVPQNLSASRPQDRQFILSSKKLLLSDSGFYLCAWMGEASGNTIYFGEGSWLTVV.

The V gene is TRBV5-8, the J gene TRBJ2-7; weak D call: TRBD1 (6 bases). The ends were cut back, 4 bases at V and 3 bases at J, with 17 bases in the middle. Germline CDR1 SGHTS, CDR2 YDEGEE. The CDR3 is 15 amino acids. The CDR3 here is CASSRRRDNNYEQYF. The CDR3, as DNA: TGTGCCAGCAGCCGTCGCCGGGACAACAACTACGAGCAGTACTTC.

The chain couples TRBV7-9 to TRBJ2-7; 9 nucleotides line up with TRBD1. There are 15 residues in the CDR3. The junction had 7 bases not matched to a gene; V was cut back by 5 bases and J by 2 bases. The V gene's germline CDR1 is SEHNR and CDR2 FQNEAQ (reference sequence). DNA of the CDR3: TGTGCCAGCAGCCCCACGGGACAGGGTGCCTACGAGCAGTACTTC. Residues: CASSPTGQGAYEQYF.

The rearrangement links TRBV5-1 to TRBJ2-7, with 9 positions matching TRBD2. The CDR3 contains 17 residues. CDR1 and CDR2 (germline): SGHRS, YFSETQ. V shed 0 bases, J shed 2 bases, and the junction held 9 bases outside the gene matches. CDR3 region: CASSLGLRLAVAYEQYF. CDR3 bases: TGCGCCAGCAGCTTGGGCCTGAGACTAGCGGTCGCCTACGAGCAGTACTTC.

The rearrangement links TRBV7-6 to TRBJ2-7; TRBD1 matches at 9 bases. Trimming took 1 base from V and 0 from J; bases not matched to a gene: 13. Germline V gene data show CDR1 as SGHVS and CDR2 as FNYEAQ. The CDR3 runs 19 residues. The CDR3 region has the DNA TGTGCCAGCAGCTTAGGGGACAGGGCTTGGTCTCTAAGCTCCTACGAGCAGTACTTC. This sequence encodes CASSLGDRAWSLSSYEQYF.

The chain links TRBV11-1 to TRBJ2-5; D is ambiguous. V shed 5 bases and J shed 5 bases, with 15 bases lying between them. The CDR3 has 14 residues. CDR1 and CDR2 (germline): SGHAT, FQDESV (reference sequence). DNA of the CDR3: TGTGCCAGCAGCCCAAATGGGCTCGGGGAGACCCAGTACTTC. This gives the protein CASSPNGLGETQYF. Complete variable domain (other parts from reference TRBV11-1 and TRBJ2-5): EAEVAQSPRYKITEKSQAVAFWCDPISGHATLYWYRQILGQGPELLVQFQDESVVDDSQLPKDRFSAERLKGVDSTLKIQPAELGDSAMYLCASSPNGLGETQYFGPGTRLLVL.

This rearrangement joins TRBV5-8 to TRBJ1-1; 8 bases map to TRBD1. The germline CDR1 and CDR2 sequences are SGHTS and YDEGEE. The CDR3 is 13 amino acids. J gave up 6 bases and V 4 bases, and 5 bases lay outside the gene matches. CDR3 sequence reads: CASSPVQGAEAFF. As DNA, the CDR3 is TGTGCCAGCAGCCCGGTACAGGGGGCTGAAGCTTTCTTT.

This chain uses TRBV7-2 with TRBJ1-4, with a tentative D call TRBD1 (5 bases). The CDR3 runs to 15 residues. From germline, CDR1 is SGHTA and CDR2 FQGNSA. Trimming shortened V by 4 bases and J by 8 bases, and 17 bases separated the two germline ends. The CDR3 nucleotides are TGTGCCAGCAGCTCCCGCCGCAGGGAATACGAAAAACTGTTTTTT. It yields the protein CASSSRRREYEKLFF.

V usage is TRBV18 and J usage is TRBJ1-2, with 7 bases identical to TRBD1. The CDR3 totals 13 residues. The V gene's germline CDR1 is KGHSH and CDR2 LQKENI. Trimming cost V 2 bases and J 6 bases; bases outside gene matches: 3. The DNA of the CDR3 is TGTGCCAGCTCACCAAGAGGGGGCGATGGCTACACCTTC. It specifies CASSPRGGDGYTF.

The rearrangement uses TRBV3-1 (or the pseudogene TRBV3-2) and TRBJ2-5, with no clear D. Between the trimmed V and J ends, which lost 2 bases and 0 bases, there was a span of 1 base. CDR3 length: 12 residues. Germline V gene data show CDR1 as LGHDT and CDR2 as YNNKEL (reference sequence). The chain's CDR3 is CASSQYQETQYF. CDR3 in DNA: TGTGCCAGCAGCCAATACCAAGAGACCCAGTACTTC.

This chain connects TRBV19 to TRBJ1-1; D unclear. Per the germline V gene, CDR1 is LNHDA and CDR2 is SQIVND (reference sequence). This CDR3 has 13 amino acids. V shed 0 bases and J shed 4 bases, with 6 bases lying between them. CDR3 coding DNA: TGTGCCAGTAGTATAGAACTGGTCACTGAAGCTTTCTTT. Translating gives CASSIELVTEAFF. Variable domain in full (rest from reference TRBV19 and TRBJ1-1): DGGITQSPKYLFRKEGQNVTLSCEQNLNHDAMYWYRQDPGQGLRLIYYSQIVNDFQKGDIAEGYSVSREKKESFPLTVTSAQKNPTAFYLCASSIELVTEAFFGQGTRLTVV.

This sequence joins TRBV7-3 and TRBJ1-2; D is perhaps TRBD1 (6 bases). The CDR3 contains 16 residues. The germline V gene encodes CDR1 SGHTA and CDR2 FQGTGA. V was clipped by 5 bases and J by 6 bases, with 22 bases between them. CDR3 in amino acids: CASSRTRDTGGNGYTF. DNA of the CDR3: TGTGCCAGCAGCCGAACTCGGGACACCGGAGGAAATGGCTACACCTTC. The entire variable domain, with the rest obtained from reference TRBV7-3 and TRBJ1-2, is as follows: GAGVSQTPSNKVTEKGKYVELRCDPISGHTALYWYRQSLGQGPEFLIYFQGTGAADDSGLPNDRFFAVRPEGSVSTLKIQRTERGDSAVYLCASSRTRDTGGNGYTFGSGTRLTVV.

The gene calls are TRBV7-2 and TRBJ1-3; a possible D gene is TRBD1 (6 bases). Germline CDR1 is SGHTA and CDR2 is FQGNSA. The CDR3 is 15 residues long. With 5 bases removed from V and 8 bases from J, the gap between germline ends came to 19 bases. The CDR3 region is CASSPRSGARDTIYF. The CDR3 DNA reads TGTGCCAGCAGCCCAAGGTCGGGGGCGAGGGACACCATATATTTT. The full variable domain, completed using reference TRBV7-2 and TRBJ1-3, is GAGVSQSPSNKVTEKGKDVELRCDPISGHTALYWYRQSLGQGLEFLIYFQGNSAPDKSGLPSDRFSAERTGGSVSTLTIQRTQQEDSAVYLCASSPRSGARDTIYFGEGSWLTVV.

This chain connects TRBV7-9 to TRBJ1-4; possibly TRBD1 for D (6 bases). The germline V gene has CDR1 SEHNR and CDR2 FQNEAQ (reference sequence). This CDR3 comprises 15 residues. The V end lost 6 bases, the J end lost 8 bases, and 19 bases lay between the germline ends. The CDR3: CASSTRQERSEKLFF. As DNA, the CDR3 is TGTGCCAGCAGTACCCGACAGGAGCGCTCGGAAAAACTGTTTTTT.

The J gene is TRBJ1-5, the V gene TRBV7-2; 11 nucleotides agree with TRBD1. Trimming removed 3 bases from V and 5 bases from J; junction bases left unmatched: 3. Germline CDR1 SGHTA, CDR2 FQGNSA. The CDR3 has 15 residues. CDR3 DNA: TGTGCCAGCAGCTTCGGACAGGGGGCAGATCAGCCCCAGCATTTT. Protein product: CASSFGQGADQPQHF.

This chain uses TRBV4-2 with TRBJ2-1, with no clear D. The V end was cut by 2 bases, the J end by 8 bases, with 10 bases between. Germline V CDR1 and CDR2: LGHNA, YNFKEQ. The CDR3 is 13 residues long. The CDR3 nucleotides read TGTGCCAGCAGCCAAAACGCCCGTCATGAGCAGTTCTTC. Protein: CASSQNARHEQFF.

The chain couples TRBV3-1 (or the pseudogene TRBV3-2) to TRBJ2-1, with 8 bases identical to TRBD2. The CDR3 loop spans 16 amino acids. With V trimmed by 2 bases and J by 9 bases, 12 bases remained unmatched. Per germline, CDR1 LGHDT and CDR2 YNNKEL (reference sequence). This chain's CDR3 is CASSQRAGGITIEQFF. The CDR3 DNA sequence: TGTGCCAGCAGCCAACGGGCGGGAGGAATTACAATTGAGCAGTTCTTC.

The chain employs TRBV3-1 (or the pseudogene TRBV3-2) and TRBJ2-1; either TRBD1 or TRBD2 may supply D (5 bases each). This CDR3 region has 14 residues. CDR1 and CDR2 (germline): LGHDT, YNNKEL (reference sequence). The germline V and J ends were trimmed by 1 base and 9 bases, with 13 bases remaining between them. For the CDR3, the DNA is TGTGCCAGCAGCCAAGGGACTTACGGGGCTGAGCAGTTCTTC. Amino acid sequence: CASSQGTYGAEQFF.